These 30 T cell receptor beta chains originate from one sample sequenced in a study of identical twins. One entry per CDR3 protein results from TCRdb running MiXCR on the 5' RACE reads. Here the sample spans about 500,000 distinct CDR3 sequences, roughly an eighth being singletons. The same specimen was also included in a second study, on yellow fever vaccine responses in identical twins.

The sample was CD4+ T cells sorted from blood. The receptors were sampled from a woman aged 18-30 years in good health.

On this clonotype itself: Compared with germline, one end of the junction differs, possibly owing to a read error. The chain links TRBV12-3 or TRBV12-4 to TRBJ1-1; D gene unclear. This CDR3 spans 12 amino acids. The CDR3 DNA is TGTGCCAGCAGATTAGTGAACACTGAAGCTTTCTTT. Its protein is CASRLVNTEAFF.

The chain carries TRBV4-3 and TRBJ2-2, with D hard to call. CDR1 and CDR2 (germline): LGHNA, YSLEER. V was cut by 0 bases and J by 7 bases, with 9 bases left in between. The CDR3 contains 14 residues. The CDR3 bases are TGCGCCAGCAGCCAAGAAGGATCCGGCGGGGAGCTGTTTTTT. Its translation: CASSQEGSGGELFF.

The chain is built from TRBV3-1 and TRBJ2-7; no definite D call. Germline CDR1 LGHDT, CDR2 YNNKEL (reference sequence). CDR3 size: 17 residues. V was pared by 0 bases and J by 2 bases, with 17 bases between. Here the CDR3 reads CASSQELVVARPYEQYF. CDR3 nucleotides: TGTGCCAGCAGCCAAGAACTCGTAGTAGCCAGACCCTACGAGCAGTACTTC.

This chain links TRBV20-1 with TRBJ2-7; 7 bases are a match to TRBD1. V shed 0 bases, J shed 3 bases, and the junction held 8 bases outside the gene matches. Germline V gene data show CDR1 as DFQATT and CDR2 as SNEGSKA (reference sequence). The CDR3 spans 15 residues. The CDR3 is CSARDPGTEYYEQYF. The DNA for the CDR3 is TGCAGTGCTAGAGACCCCGGGACAGAATACTACGAGCAGTACTTC.

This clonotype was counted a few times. The CDR3 is CASSQDLRGAGTGELFF. The CDR3 nucleotides read TGCGCCAGCAGCCAAGATCTTCGGGGGGCGGGAACCGGGGAGCTGTTTTTT. The J gene is TRBJ2-2, the V gene TRBV4-3; D is perhaps TRBD2 (7 bases). V was pared by 0 bases and J by 5 bases, with 16 bases between. Germline CDR1 reads LGHNA; CDR2 reads YSLEER. The CDR3 sequence is 17 residues long.

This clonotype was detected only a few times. The CDR3: CSAGRAENEQYF. The DNA for the CDR3 is TGCAGTGCTGGCAGGGCCGAGAACGAGCAGTACTTC. The genes are TRBV20-1 and TRBJ2-7; D is perhaps TRBD1 (5 bases). Trimming pared 5 bases from V and 5 bases from J, leaving 13 bases between. The CDR3 loop spans 12 amino acids. CDR1 and CDR2 (germline): DFQATT, SNEGSKA (reference sequence).

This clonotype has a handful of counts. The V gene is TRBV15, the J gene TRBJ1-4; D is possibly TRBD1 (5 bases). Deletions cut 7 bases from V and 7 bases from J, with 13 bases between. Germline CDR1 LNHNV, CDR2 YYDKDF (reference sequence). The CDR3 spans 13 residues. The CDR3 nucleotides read TGTGCCACCAACCGGGGCGGCACTGAAAAACTGTTTTTT. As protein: CATNRGGTEKLFF.

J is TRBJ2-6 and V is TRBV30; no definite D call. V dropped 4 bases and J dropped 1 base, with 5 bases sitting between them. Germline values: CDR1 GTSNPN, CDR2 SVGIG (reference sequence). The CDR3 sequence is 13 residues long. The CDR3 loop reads CAWITSGANVLTF. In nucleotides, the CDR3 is TGTGCCTGGATCACTTCTGGGGCCAACGTCCTGACTTTC. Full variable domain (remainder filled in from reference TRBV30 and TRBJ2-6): SQTIHQWPATLVQPVGSPLSLECTVEGTSNPNLYWYRQAAGRGLQLLFYSVGIGQISSEVPQNLSASRPQDRQFILSSKKLLLSDSGFYLCAWITSGANVLTFGAGSRLTVL.

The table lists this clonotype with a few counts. The CDR3, as DNA: TGTGCCAGCAGAAAAAATAGCGGGGGGAACATATACAATGAGCAGTTCTTC. This encodes CASRKNSGGNIYNEQFF. The J gene is TRBJ2-1, the V gene TRBV6-1, with 10 bases lining up with TRBD2. CDR3 length: 17 amino acids. V dropped 6 bases and J dropped 4; count of bases not matched to a gene: 12. The germline gives CDR1 MNHNS, CDR2 SASEGT.

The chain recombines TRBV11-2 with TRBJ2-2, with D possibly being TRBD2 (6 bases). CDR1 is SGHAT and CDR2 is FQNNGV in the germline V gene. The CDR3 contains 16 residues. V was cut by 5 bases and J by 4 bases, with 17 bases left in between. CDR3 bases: TGTGCCAGCAGCCCCCGTTCGGGGGTGGGCACCGGGGAGCTGTTTTTT. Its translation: CASSPRSGVGTGELFF. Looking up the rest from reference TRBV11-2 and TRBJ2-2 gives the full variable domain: EAGVAQSPRYKIIEKRQSVAFWCNPISGHATLYWYQQILGQGPKLLIQFQNNGVVDDSQLPKDRFSAERLKGVDSTLKIQPAKLEDSAVYLCASSPRSGVGTGELFFGEGSRLTVL.

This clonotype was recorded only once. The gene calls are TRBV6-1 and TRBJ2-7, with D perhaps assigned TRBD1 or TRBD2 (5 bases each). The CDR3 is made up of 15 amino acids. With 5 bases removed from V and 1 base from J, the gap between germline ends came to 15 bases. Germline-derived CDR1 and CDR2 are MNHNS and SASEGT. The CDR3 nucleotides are TGTGCCAGCAGTAATATCTGGGACGGATCCTACGAGCAGTACTTC. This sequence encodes CASSNIWDGSYEQYF.

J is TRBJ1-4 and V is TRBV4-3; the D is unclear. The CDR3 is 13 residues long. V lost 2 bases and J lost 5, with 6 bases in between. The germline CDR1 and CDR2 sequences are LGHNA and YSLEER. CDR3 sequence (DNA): TGCGCCAGCAGCCAACTGGGGAATGAAAAACTGTTTTTT. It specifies CASSQLGNEKLFF.

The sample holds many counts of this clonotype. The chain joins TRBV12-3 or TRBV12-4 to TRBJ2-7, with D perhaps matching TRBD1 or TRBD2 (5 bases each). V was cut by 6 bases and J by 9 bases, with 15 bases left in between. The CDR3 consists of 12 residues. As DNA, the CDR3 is TGTGCCAGCAGCCCCGGGGCCGTCCGGCAGTACTTC. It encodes CASSPGAVRQYF.

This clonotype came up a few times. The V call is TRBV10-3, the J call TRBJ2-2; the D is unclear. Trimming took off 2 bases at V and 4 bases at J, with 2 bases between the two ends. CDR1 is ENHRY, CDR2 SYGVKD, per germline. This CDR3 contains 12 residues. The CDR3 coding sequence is TGTGCCATCAGTGAGACCACCGGGGAGCTGTTTTTT. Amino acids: CAISETTGELFF.

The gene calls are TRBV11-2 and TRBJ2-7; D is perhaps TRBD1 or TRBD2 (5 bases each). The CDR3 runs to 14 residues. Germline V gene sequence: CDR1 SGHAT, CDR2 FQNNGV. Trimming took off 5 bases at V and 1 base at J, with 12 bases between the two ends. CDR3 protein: CASSDRDRSYEQYF. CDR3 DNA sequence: TGTGCCAGCAGCGACCGGGACCGATCCTACGAGCAGTACTTC.

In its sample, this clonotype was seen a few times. Written as DNA, the CDR3 is TGTGCCAGCAGCCCAGACCCCCCGGTGGCCAAAAACATTCAGTACTTC. Residues: CASSPDPPVAKNIQYF. V is TRBV6-1 and J is TRBJ2-4; unclear D gene. Per the germline V gene, CDR1 is MNHNS and CDR2 is SASEGT. The CDR3 has 16 residues. Trimming took off 6 bases at V and 1 base at J, with 16 bases between the two ends.

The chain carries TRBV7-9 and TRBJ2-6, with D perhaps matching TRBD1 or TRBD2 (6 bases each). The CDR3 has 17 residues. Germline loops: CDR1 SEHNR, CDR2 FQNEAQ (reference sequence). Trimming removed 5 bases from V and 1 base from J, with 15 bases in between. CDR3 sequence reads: CASSPYGGGSGANVLTF. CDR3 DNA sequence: TGTGCCAGCAGCCCCTACGGGGGCGGGTCTGGGGCCAACGTCCTGACTTTC.

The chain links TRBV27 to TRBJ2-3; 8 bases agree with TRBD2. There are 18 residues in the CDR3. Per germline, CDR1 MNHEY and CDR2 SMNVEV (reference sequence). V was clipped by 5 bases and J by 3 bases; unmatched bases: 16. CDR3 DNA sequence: TGTGCCAGCAGTAAAGTTTGGGTGAGCGGGAGTCCGACAGATACGCAGTATTTT. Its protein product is CASSKVWVSGSPTDTQYF.

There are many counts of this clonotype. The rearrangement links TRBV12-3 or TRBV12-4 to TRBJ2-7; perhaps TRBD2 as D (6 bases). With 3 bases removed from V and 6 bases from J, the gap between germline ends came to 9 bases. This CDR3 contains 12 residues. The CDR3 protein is CASSLWGGEQYF. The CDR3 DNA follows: TGTGCCAGCAGTTTGTGGGGAGGCGAGCAGTACTTC.

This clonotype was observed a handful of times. Written as DNA, the CDR3 is TGTGCCAGCAGGGCCGACTCCTACGAGCAGTACTTC. Residues: CASRADSYEQYF. This chain joins TRBV2 and TRBJ2-7; D is ambiguous. Germline CDR1 and CDR2: SNHLY and FYNNEI. The germline V and J ends were trimmed by 6 bases and 0 bases, with 6 bases remaining between them. This CDR3 spans 12 amino acids.

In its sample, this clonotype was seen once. The CDR3 DNA is TGTGCCAGCAGGGAACCTGGCGGGATAGAGTACTTC. This codes for CASREPGGIEYF. V is TRBV6-2 or TRBV6-3 and J is TRBJ2-7, with a possible D match to TRBD2 (6 bases). Germline-derived CDR1 and CDR2 are MNHEY and SVGEGT. The CDR3 length is 12 residues. Trimming removed 6 bases at V and 11 bases at J, with 17 bases between.

The CDR3 DNA reads as TGTGCCAGCAGCTCACGGGACAGCTACTCTGGGGCCAACGTCCTGACTTTC. Its protein is CASSSRDSYSGANVLTF. The chain combines TRBV5-5 with TRBJ2-6, with 7 bases lining up with TRBD1. V lost 3 bases, J lost 0 bases, and 6 bases stayed unmatched. The CDR3 length is 17 residues. Germline V lookup: CDR1 SGHKS, CDR2 YYEKEE (reference sequence).

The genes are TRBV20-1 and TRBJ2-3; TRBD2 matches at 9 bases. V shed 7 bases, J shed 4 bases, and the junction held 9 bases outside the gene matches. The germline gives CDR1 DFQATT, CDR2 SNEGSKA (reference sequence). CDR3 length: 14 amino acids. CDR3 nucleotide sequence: TGCAGTGTTCCCCCTAGCGGGAAGGCAGATACGCAGTATTTT. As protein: CSVPPSGKADTQYF.

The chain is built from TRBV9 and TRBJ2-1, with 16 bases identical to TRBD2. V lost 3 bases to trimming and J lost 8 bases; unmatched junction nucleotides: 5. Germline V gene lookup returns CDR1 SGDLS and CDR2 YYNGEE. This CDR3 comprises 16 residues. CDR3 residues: CASSEGLAGGLDEQFF. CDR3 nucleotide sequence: TGTGCCAGCAGCGAGGGACTAGCGGGGGGGCTCGATGAGCAGTTCTTC.

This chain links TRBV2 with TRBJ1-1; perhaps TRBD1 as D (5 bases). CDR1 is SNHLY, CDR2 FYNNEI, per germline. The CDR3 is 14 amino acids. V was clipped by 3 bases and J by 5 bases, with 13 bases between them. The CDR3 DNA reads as TGTGCCAGCAGTGATTTCCAGGGAGGTACTGAAGCTTTCTTT. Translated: CASSDFQGGTEAFF.

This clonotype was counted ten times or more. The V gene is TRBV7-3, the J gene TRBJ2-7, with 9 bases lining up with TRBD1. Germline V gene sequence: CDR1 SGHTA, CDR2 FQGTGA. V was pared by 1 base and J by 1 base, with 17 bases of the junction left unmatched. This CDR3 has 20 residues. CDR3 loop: CASSLIFMGQGPPGSYEQYF. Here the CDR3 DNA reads TGTGCCAGCAGCTTAATCTTTATGGGACAGGGCCCTCCCGGGTCCTACGAGCAGTACTTC.

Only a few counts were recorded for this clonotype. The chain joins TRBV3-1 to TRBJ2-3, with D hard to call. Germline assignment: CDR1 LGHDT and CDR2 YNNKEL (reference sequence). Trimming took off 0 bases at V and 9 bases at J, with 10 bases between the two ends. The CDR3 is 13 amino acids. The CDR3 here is CASSQEGQVTQYF. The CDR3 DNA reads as TGTGCCAGCAGCCAAGAAGGTCAGGTCACGCAGTATTTT.

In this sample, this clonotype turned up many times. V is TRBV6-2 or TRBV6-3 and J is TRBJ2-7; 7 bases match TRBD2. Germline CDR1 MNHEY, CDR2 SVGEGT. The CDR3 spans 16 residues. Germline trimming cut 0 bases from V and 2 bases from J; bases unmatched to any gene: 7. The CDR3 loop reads CASSYSISGQAYEQYF. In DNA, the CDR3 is TGTGCCAGCAGTTACTCGATTAGCGGGCAAGCCTACGAGCAGTACTTC.

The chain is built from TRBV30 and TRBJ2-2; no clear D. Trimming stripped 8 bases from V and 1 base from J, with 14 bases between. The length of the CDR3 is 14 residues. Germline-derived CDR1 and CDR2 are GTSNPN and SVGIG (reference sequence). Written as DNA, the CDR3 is TGTGCCCGAACCATGACACTGAACACCGGGGAGCTGTTTTTT. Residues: CARTMTLNTGELFF. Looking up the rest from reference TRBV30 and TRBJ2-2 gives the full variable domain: SQTIHQWPATLVQPVGSPLSLECTVEGTSNPNLYWYRQAAGRGLQLLFYSVGIGQISSEVPQNLSASRPQDRQFILSSKKLLLSDSGFYLCARTMTLNTGELFFGEGSRLTVL.

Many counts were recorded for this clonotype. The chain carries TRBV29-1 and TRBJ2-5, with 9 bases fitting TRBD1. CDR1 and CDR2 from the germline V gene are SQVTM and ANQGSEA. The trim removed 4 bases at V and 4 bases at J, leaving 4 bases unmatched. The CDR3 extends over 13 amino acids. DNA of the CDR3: TGCAGCGTTGGAGAGGACAGGGGAGAGACCCAGTACTTC. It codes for CSVGEDRGETQYF.